The 32 T cell receptor beta chains reported below all come from one sample, sequenced in a study of shared T cell receptors in the human thymus. TCRdb keeps only in-frame clones here, not all; method: immunoSEQ multiplex PCR. The table records about 710,000 clones, roughly 86% of them present only once. The sample also formed part of further work on human thymus T cells.

Sequenced material: thymocytes. The receptor set was obtained from a boy in the first two years of life with a congenital heart defect.

J is TRBJ2-4 and V is TRBV28, with D possibly matching TRBD2 (6 bases). The CDR3 runs to 20 residues. Germline CDR1 MDHEN, CDR2 SYDVKM. V lost 4 bases to trimming and J lost 2 bases, with 27 bases between them. The CDR3 DNA reads as TGTGCCAGCAGTTCCCCCCGGGACTGTGGTTGGATGGGTCCCAAAAACATTCAGTACTTC. It yields the protein CASSSPRDCGWMGPKNIQYF. The full variable domain, its missing parts supplied by reference TRBV28 and TRBJ2-4, is DVKVTQSSRYLVKRTGEKVFLECVQDMDHENMFWYRQDPGLGLRLIYFSYDVKMKEKGDIPEGYSVSREKKERFSLILESASTNQTSMYLCASSSPRDCGWMGPKNIQYFGAGTRLSVL.

The genes are TRBV6-6 and TRBJ1-4, with D possibly being TRBD1 (6 bases). Trimming took off 5 bases at V and 3 bases at J, with 16 bases between the two ends. The CDR3 contains 16 residues. Germline V gene lookup returns CDR1 MNHNY and CDR2 SVGAGI (reference sequence). The CDR3 here is CASSQETGLSNEKLFF. The CDR3 DNA reads TGTGCCAGCAGTCAAGAGACAGGCCTCTCTAATGAAAAACTGTTTTTT.

This chain links TRBV6-4 with TRBJ2-3, with 8 bases lining up with TRBD1. The CDR3 has 14 residues. CDR1 and CDR2 from the germline V gene are MRHNA and SNTAGT. Trimming at V came to 6 bases and at J to 4 bases, leaving 6 bases not matched to a gene. The CDR3 bases are TGTGCCAGCAGGGACAGGGAGGTATCAGATACGCAGTATTTT. This codes for CASRDREVSDTQYF.

The chain uses TRBV28 and TRBJ2-7; D unresolved. The CDR3 has 14 residues. Trimming left V 3 bases short and J 4 bases short, with 13 bases between. Germline V CDR1 and CDR2: MDHEN, SYDVKM. In DNA form, the CDR3 reads TGTGCCAGCAGTTTTTTGTCAGGCCTGTACGAGCAGTACTTC. Amino acids: CASSFLSGLYEQYF. The full variable domain, with the rest looked up from reference TRBV28 and TRBJ2-7, is DVKVTQSSRYLVKRTGEKVFLECVQDMDHENMFWYRQDPGLGLRLIYFSYDVKMKEKGDIPEGYSVSREKKERFSLILESASTNQTSMYLCASSFLSGLYEQYFGPGTRLTVT.

This clone was detected only a few times. The genes are TRBV27 and TRBJ1-1; TRBD1 is a possible D gene (5 bases). Germline CDR1 reads MNHEY; CDR2 reads SMNVEV (reference sequence). CDR3 length: 13 amino acids. Trimming pared 6 bases from V and 4 bases from J, leaving 12 bases between. In nucleotides, the CDR3 is TGTGCCAGCAGCAAGGGGTTGGGCACTGAAGCTTTCTTT. It encodes CASSKGLGTEAFF.

V is TRBV6-6 and J is TRBJ2-7; the match to TRBD1 covers 11 bases. Germline assignment: CDR1 MNHNY and CDR2 SVGAGI (reference sequence). Losses at the gene ends were 5 bases for V and 6 bases for J; bases not matched to a gene: 6. The CDR3 loop spans 14 amino acids. CDR3 region: CASSHRTGGGEQYF. The DNA for the CDR3 is TGTGCCAGCAGTCACCGGACAGGGGGCGGCGAGCAGTACTTC.

This chain uses TRBV29-1 with TRBJ1-1, with a possible D match to TRBD1 (5 bases). The CDR3 sequence is 13 residues long. Trimming stripped 4 bases from V and 3 bases from J, with 12 bases between. Germline assignment: CDR1 SQVTM and CDR2 ANQGSEA. DNA for the CDR3: TGCAGCGTTGTGGGGGGACCCGACACTGAAGCTTTCTTT. Amino acids: CSVVGGPDTEAFF. Full variable domain (missing parts from reference TRBV29-1 and TRBJ1-1): SAVISQKPSRDICQRGTSLTIQCQVDSQVTMMFWYRQQPGQSLTLIATANQGSEATYESGFVIDKFPISRPNLTFSTLTVSNMSPEDSSIYLCSVVGGPDTEAFFGQGTRLTVV.

The CDR3 nucleotides are TGTGCCAGCAGCTCAACAGGGGTATTCGGTGAAAAACTGTTTTTT. Translation gives CASSSTGVFGEKLFF. The V gene is TRBV7-9, the J gene TRBJ1-4, with TRBD1 identical over 7 bases. The CDR3 sequence is 15 residues long. Germline CDR1 is SEHNR and CDR2 is FQNEAQ (reference sequence). V lost 4 bases and J lost 7; bases outside the gene matches: 9.

The chain links TRBV4-3 to TRBJ1-1, with D possibly being TRBD1 (5 bases). The germline gives CDR1 LGHNA, CDR2 YSLEER. The CDR3 sequence is 17 residues long. V was trimmed by 1 base and J by 6 bases, leaving 21 bases between them. CDR3 sequence (DNA): TGCGCCAGCAGCCAAGGGCGAGTAGGGGCCTCCGGCCCTGAAGCTTTCTTT. Protein: CASSQGRVGASGPEAFF.

V gene TRBV7-9 combines with J gene TRBJ1-2; perhaps TRBD1 as D (6 bases). In germline, CDR1 is SEHNR, CDR2 FQNEAQ (reference sequence). This CDR3 has 14 amino acids. The V end was cut by 5 bases, the J end by 0 bases, with 10 bases between. CDR3 DNA: TGTGCCAGCAGCGTAGGGGGGGCTAACTATGGCTACACCTTC. As protein: CASSVGGANYGYTF.

The CDR3 protein is CASSLAETSPDREQYF. In DNA, the CDR3 is TGTGCCAGCAGCTTAGCCGAGACTAGCCCGGATCGGGAGCAGTACTTC. The gene calls are TRBV11-2 and TRBJ2-7, with 7 bases that match TRBD2. CDR3 size: 16 residues. Losses at the gene ends were 1 base for V and 7 bases for J; bases not matched to a gene: 13. Germline V CDR1 and CDR2: SGHAT, FQNNGV.

In this sample, this clone turned up a few times. J is TRBJ2-2 and V is TRBV6-5, with D perhaps matching TRBD1 (5 bases). The V gene's germline CDR1 is MNHEY and CDR2 SVGAGI. With 6 bases removed from V and 6 bases from J, the gap between germline ends came to 11 bases. CDR3 length equals 13 residues. The DNA of the CDR3 is TGTGCCAGCAGGGGCAGGGTGGCCGGGGAGCTGTTTTTT. Translating it yields CASRGRVAGELFF.

The V and J genes are TRBV6-1 and TRBJ1-1, with 10 bases aligning to TRBD1. The CDR3 is 15 amino acids. Germline V CDR1 and CDR2: MNHNS, SASEGT. J was trimmed by 1 base and V by 6 bases; bases with no gene match: 5. The CDR3: CASRPGDRGNTEAFF. The CDR3 nucleotides read TGTGCCAGCAGGCCAGGGGACAGGGGGAACACTGAAGCTTTCTTT.

This clone showed up just once. The chain recombines TRBV5-1 with TRBJ1-2; 7 bases fit TRBD1. CDR1 and CDR2 (germline): SGHRS, YFSETQ. The CDR3 runs to 15 residues. V shed 0 bases, J shed 6 bases, and the junction held 8 bases outside the gene matches. CDR3 protein: CASSLDHRGIDGYTF. In DNA, the CDR3 is TGCGCCAGCAGCTTGGACCACAGGGGAATTGATGGCTACACCTTC.

DNA of the CDR3: TGTGCCACCAGCCCTCGCAGATATTATAGCAATCAGCCCCAGCATTTT. Translating it yields CATSPRRYYSNQPQHF. The chain has TRBV15 and TRBJ1-5; D not resolved. Germline V gene lookup returns CDR1 LNHNV and CDR2 YYDKDF (reference sequence). V lost 5 bases, J lost 0 bases, and 14 bases lay in between. CDR3 size: 16 residues.

V is TRBV28 and J is TRBJ1-2, with 12 bases aligning to TRBD1. This CDR3 spans 15 amino acids. From germline, CDR1 is MDHEN and CDR2 SYDVKM. The junction had 5 bases not matched to a gene; V was cut back by 5 bases and J by 4 bases. Written as DNA, the CDR3 is TGTGCCAGCAGTGAAAAGGGACAGGGGGCCTATGGCTACACCTTC. This translates into CASSEKGQGAYGYTF.

This clone appeared a single time. The chain uses TRBV5-4 and TRBJ2-1, with 8 bases lining up with TRBD2. V lost 0 bases to trimming and J lost 4 bases; unmatched junction nucleotides: 3. The V gene's germline CDR1 is SGHNT and CDR2 YYREEE (reference sequence). The CDR3 loop spans 15 amino acids. CDR3 amino acids: CASSLAGRGYNEQFF. Here the CDR3 DNA reads TGTGCCAGCAGCTTGGCCGGGAGGGGATACAATGAGCAGTTCTTC. Full variable domain (remainder filled in from reference TRBV5-4 and TRBJ2-1): ETGVTQSPTHLIKTRGQQVTLRCSSQSGHNTVSWYQQALGQGPQFIFQYYREEENGRGNFPPRFSGLQFPNYSSELNVNALELDDSALYLCASSLAGRGYNEQFFGPGTRLTVL.

The rearrangement uses TRBV5-1 and TRBJ1-2; 11 bases match TRBD1. The trim removed 1 base at V and 6 bases at J, leaving 14 bases unmatched. Germline CDR1 SGHRS, CDR2 YFSETQ. This CDR3 has 18 residues. The CDR3 nucleotides are TGCGCCAGCAGCTTGAGCGGTTGGTGGGGACAGGGGGGGAATGGCTACACCTTC. Translation: CASSLSGWWGQGGNGYTF.

This chain joins TRBV2 and TRBJ2-7; D unresolved. With 7 bases removed from V and 0 bases from J, the gap between germline ends came to 13 bases. CDR3 length: 14 amino acids. The germline V gene encodes CDR1 SNHLY and CDR2 FYNNEI. The CDR3 DNA follows: TGTGCCAGCATGTACTTGCTGAGCTCCTACGAGCAGTACTTC. Translation gives CASMYLLSSYEQYF.

The rearrangement links TRBV4-1 to TRBJ1-1, with TRBD1 matching over 8 bases. V was clipped by 0 bases and J by 2 bases; unmatched bases: 17. The V gene's germline CDR1 is MGHRA and CDR2 YSYEKL. The CDR3 is 20 amino acids. DNA of the CDR3: TGCGCCAGCAGCCAAGAACCGACAGGGGCCGATTGGAAGAGAAACACTGAAGCTTTCTTT. Its protein is CASSQEPTGADWKRNTEAFF.

J is TRBJ1-4 and V is TRBV7-9; D remains unclear. The V gene lost 4 bases and the J gene lost 0 bases, with 9 bases spanning the gap. The CDR3 is 15 residues long. CDR1 and CDR2 (germline): SEHNR, FQNEAQ (reference sequence). CDR3 sequence: CASSSETATNEKLFF. CDR3 in DNA: TGTGCCAGCAGCTCAGAGACTGCAACTAATGAAAAACTGTTTTTT.

This sequence joins TRBV6-1 and TRBJ2-4, with TRBD2 matching over 12 bases. The V gene end was trimmed by 4 bases and the J gene end by 8 bases; junction bases not matched to a gene: 9. The CDR3 has 16 residues. The germline V gene has CDR1 MNHNS and CDR2 SASEGT. The DNA for the CDR3 is TGTGCCAGCAGTGTTTCTAGCGGGGGGGCCTTCGACATTCAGTACTTC. Its translation: CASSVSSGGAFDIQYF.

V is TRBV4-3 and J is TRBJ2-7; the match to TRBD1 covers 7 bases. CDR1 and CDR2 (germline): LGHNA, YSLEER. The CDR3 is made up of 18 amino acids. The V gene end was trimmed by 2 bases and the J gene end by 0 bases; junction bases not matched to a gene: 13. As DNA, the CDR3 is TGCGCCAGCAGCCAACAGGCTGAGACCCAGGGGGACTCCTACGAGCAGTACTTC. Its protein is CASSQQAETQGDSYEQYF.

The rearrangement uses TRBV23-1 and TRBJ2-7; the match to TRBD1 covers 10 bases. TRBV23-1 is noted as an ORF with a role that remains uncertain. The CDR3 has 15 amino acids. The trim removed 7 bases at V and 1 base at J, leaving 7 bases unmatched. The CDR3 region is CASIKPGQGSYEQYF. CDR3 in DNA: TGCGCCAGCATTAAACCGGGACAGGGGTCCTACGAGCAGTACTTC.

The chain is built from TRBV25-1 and TRBJ2-1; D unclear. Germline CDR1 and CDR2: MGHDK and SYGVNS. This CDR3 has 15 amino acids. The germline V and J ends were trimmed by 6 bases and 6 bases, with 18 bases remaining between them. CDR3 region: CASRKRLGLLNEQFF. The CDR3 nucleotides read TGTGCCAGCAGAAAGCGACTCGGCCTCCTCAATGAGCAGTTCTTC.

In nucleotides, the CDR3 is TGTGCCAGCAGCTCGCAAACAGGGGGCGGGTTGGACACTGAAGCTTTCTTT. This translates into CASSSQTGGGLDTEAFF. V usage is TRBV7-9 and J usage is TRBJ1-1, with 9 bases aligning to TRBD1. V shed 4 bases and J 3 bases; nucleotides not matched to a gene: 12. The CDR3 runs 17 residues. Per the germline V gene, CDR1 is SEHNR and CDR2 is FQNEAQ (reference sequence).

V usage is TRBV29-1 and J usage is TRBJ2-1; D might be TRBD2 (7 bases). V lost 1 base to trimming and J lost 7 bases, with 14 bases between them. CDR1 is SQVTM, CDR2 ANQGSEA, per germline. The CDR3 runs 14 residues. CDR3 residues: CSVEGGGPGNEQFF. CDR3 DNA: TGCAGCGTTGAAGGGGGGGGGCCGGGGAATGAGCAGTTCTTC.

The V call is TRBV7-2, the J call TRBJ2-7, with a tentative D call TRBD2 (5 bases). Per germline, CDR1 SGHTA and CDR2 FQGNSA. CDR3 length equals 15 residues. V was trimmed by 1 base and J by 5 bases, leaving 15 bases between them. This chain's CDR3 is CASSLVAGVRHEQYF. CDR3 sequence (DNA): TGTGCCAGCAGCTTAGTCGCGGGCGTTAGACACGAGCAGTACTTC.

The rearrangement uses TRBV7-8 and TRBJ2-7; D remains unclear. Per germline, CDR1 SGHVS and CDR2 FQNEAQ. With 1 base removed from V and 1 base from J, the gap between germline ends came to 8 bases. The CDR3 is 14 amino acids. CDR3: CASSLGVSSYEQYF. The CDR3 DNA reads as TGTGCCAGCAGCTTAGGAGTGAGTTCCTACGAGCAGTACTTC.

V usage is TRBV27 and J usage is TRBJ1-6, with TRBD1 matching over 8 bases. The CDR3 spans 13 residues. The trim removed 6 bases at V and 7 bases at J, leaving 2 bases unmatched. The germline CDR1 and CDR2 sequences are MNHEY and SMNVEV (reference sequence). CDR3 residues: CASRGQENSPLHF. CDR3 DNA sequence: TGTGCCAGCAGGGGACAGGAAAATTCACCCCTCCACTTT.

The chain links TRBV6-1 to TRBJ1-5, with D unclear. V was cut by 1 base and J by 5 bases, with 15 bases left in between. This CDR3 region has 16 residues. Germline loops: CDR1 MNHNS, CDR2 SASEGT. CDR3 loop: CASSEVGGRVDQPQHF. The CDR3 nucleotides read TGTGCCAGCAGTGAAGTAGGAGGGAGGGTCGATCAGCCCCAGCATTTT.

The chain uses TRBV5-4 and TRBJ2-2; D is possibly TRBD2 (6 bases). V dropped 4 bases and J dropped 1 base, with 11 bases sitting between them. The CDR3 is 15 residues long. Germline V gives CDR1 SGHNT, CDR2 YYREEE (reference sequence). CDR3 protein: CASSGGPGNTGELFF. The CDR3 bases are TGTGCCAGCAGCGGAGGGCCCGGGAACACCGGGGAGCTGTTTTTT.